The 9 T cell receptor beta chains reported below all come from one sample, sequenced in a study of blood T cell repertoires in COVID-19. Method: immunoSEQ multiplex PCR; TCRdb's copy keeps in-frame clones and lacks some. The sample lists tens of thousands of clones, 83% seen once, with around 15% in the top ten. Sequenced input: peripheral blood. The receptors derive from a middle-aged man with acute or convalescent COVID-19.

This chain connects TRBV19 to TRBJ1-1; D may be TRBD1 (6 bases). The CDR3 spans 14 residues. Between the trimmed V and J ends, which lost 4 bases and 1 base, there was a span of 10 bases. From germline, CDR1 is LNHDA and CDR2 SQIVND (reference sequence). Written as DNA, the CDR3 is TGTGCCAGTAGTACGATACAGGGGAACACTGAAGCTTTCTTT. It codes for CASSTIQGNTEAFF.

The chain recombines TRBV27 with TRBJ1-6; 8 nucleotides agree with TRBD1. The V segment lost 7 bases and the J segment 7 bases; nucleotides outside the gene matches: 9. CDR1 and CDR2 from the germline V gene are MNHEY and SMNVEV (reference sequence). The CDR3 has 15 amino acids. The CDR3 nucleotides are TGTGCCAGCAAAGTAGGACAGGGCGAAAATTCACCCCTCCACTTT. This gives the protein CASKVGQGENSPLHF.

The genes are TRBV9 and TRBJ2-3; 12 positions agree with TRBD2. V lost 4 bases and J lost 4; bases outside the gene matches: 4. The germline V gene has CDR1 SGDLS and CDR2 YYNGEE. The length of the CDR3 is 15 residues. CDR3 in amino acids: CASSLTSGGSDTQYF. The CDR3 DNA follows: TGTGCCAGCAGCCTGACTAGCGGGGGATCAGATACGCAGTATTTT.

CDR3 nucleotides: TGTGCCAGCAGAAGACAGGGGGCTAGCAATCAGCCCCAGCATTTT. This sequence encodes CASRRQGASNQPQHF. This chain links TRBV6-5 with TRBJ1-5; TRBD1 matches 10 bases. The length of the CDR3 is 15 residues. Losses at the gene ends were 6 bases for V and 0 bases for J; bases not matched to a gene: 2. Germline V CDR1 and CDR2: MNHEY, SVGAGI.

DNA for the CDR3: TGCGCCAGCAGCTTGGAGCCCGAAGCTAACTATGGCTACACCTTC. It yields the protein CASSLEPEANYGYTF. The V gene is TRBV5-1, the J gene TRBJ1-2, with D unresolved. In germline, CDR1 is SGHRS, CDR2 YFSETQ. The CDR3 totals 15 residues. V lost 0 bases and J lost 0, with 9 bases in between.

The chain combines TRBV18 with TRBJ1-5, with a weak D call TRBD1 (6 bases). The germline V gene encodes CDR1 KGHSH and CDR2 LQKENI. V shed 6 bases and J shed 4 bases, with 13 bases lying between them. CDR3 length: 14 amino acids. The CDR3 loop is CASSGTNSNQPQHF. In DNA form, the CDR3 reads TGTGCCAGCTCCGGGACAAACTCTAATCAGCCCCAGCATTTT.

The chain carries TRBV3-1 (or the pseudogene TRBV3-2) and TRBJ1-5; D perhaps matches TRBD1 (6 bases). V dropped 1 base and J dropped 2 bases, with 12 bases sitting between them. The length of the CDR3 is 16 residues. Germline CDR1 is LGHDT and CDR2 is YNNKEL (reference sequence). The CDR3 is CASSQGDRLGNQPQHF. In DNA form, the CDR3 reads TGTGCCAGCAGCCAAGGCGACAGGTTGGGCAATCAGCCCCAGCATTTT.

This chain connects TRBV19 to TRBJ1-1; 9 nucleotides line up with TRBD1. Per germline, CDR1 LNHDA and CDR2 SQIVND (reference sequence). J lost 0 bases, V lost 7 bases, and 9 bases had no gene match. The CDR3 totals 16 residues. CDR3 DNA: TGTGCCAGTACCGATAGAGGGACAGGGATGAACACTGAAGCTTTCTTT. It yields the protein CASTDRGTGMNTEAFF.

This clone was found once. As DNA, the CDR3 is TGTGCCAGCTCACCAAGCGTCACCATTGAGCCCCAGCATTTT. Protein: CASSPSVTIEPQHF. The gene calls are TRBV18 and TRBJ1-5; D is uncertain. CDR3 length equals 14 residues. Germline V lookup: CDR1 KGHSH, CDR2 LQKENI. The V end was cut by 2 bases, the J end by 8 bases, with 13 bases between.